This record concerns one T cell receptor beta chain sequence. What it binds is not known. The data originate from a study of CD8+ T cells in alopecia areata. Peripheral blood samples and lesional scalp punch biopsies were obtained from alopecia areata patients. Isolated RNA was reverse transcribed into cDNA used as the sequencing template. Libraries were prepared by immunoSEQ multiplex PCR; TCRdb keeps only in-frame clonotypes and omits some of them. The table includes over 150,000 clones, 50% to 70% detected once. The study, taken as a whole, reports: Clonality was higher in lesional than normal scalp, especially in alopecia totalis/universalis. Normal skin contains resident alphabeta T cells, and these are also sequenced in scalp samples.

Source: CD4+ T cells sorted from blood, taken at week 0. This TCR came from a human donor with alopecia areata.

Written as DNA, the CDR3 is TGTGCCATCAGCCTACAGGGGAAGAACACTGAAGCTTTCTTT. Its protein is CAISLQGKNTEAFF. The chain combines TRBV10-3 with TRBJ1-1; the match to TRBD1 covers 7 bases. The CDR3 runs to 14 residues. J lost 1 base, V lost 6 bases, and 5 bases had no gene match. Germline V gene lookup returns CDR1 ENHRY and CDR2 SYGVKD.